This paragraph reports one TCR beta chain. The antigen remains unidentified. These data are taken from a study of blood T cells in healthy people across ages. No fewer than 6 micrograms of total RNA were isolated from every sample. The CDR3 has 14 residues. Trimming took 5 bases from V and 4 from J; bases not matched to a gene: 4. Sample-barcoded 5' priming and a J-beta primer mix drove a second PCR of about 6 to 12 cycles. The authors tagged each cDNA molecule using a template-switch adaptor with 12 random nucleotides. Individual samples furnished no less than 3 million CDR3-containing paired-end reads apiece. TCRdb ran MiXCR on the 5' RACE reads and lists one entry per CDR3 protein. The profile covers around 850,000 distinct CDR3 sequences, with roughly 34% appearing a single time and 13% taken by the ten largest. Study results and caveats: Versus aged donors, long-lived donors had higher diversity and more naive CD4+ cells.

The clonotype comes from a young man in good health. The chain recombines TRBV12-3 or TRBV12-4 with TRBJ2-1, with 8 bases lining up with TRBD1. Material for sequencing was blood. The CDR3 nucleotides read TGTGCCAGCAGTCCGGACAGGGAGTACAATGAGCAGTTCTTC. This gives the protein CASSPDREYNEQFF.